The 10 T cell receptor beta chains below all came from one sample that was sequenced in a study of human versus mouse CDR3 diversity and MHC coevolution. The repertoire was sequenced with immunoSEQ multiplex PCR; TCRdb's copy has only in-frame clones and lacks some. This sample carries 75,000 to 90,000 clones, approximately 92% of them seen once, and the ten largest clones take around 1.3%. What was sequenced was naive CD4+ T cells from blood. Subset given: CD45RO-negative CD62L-positive naive CD4 T cells. These receptors all stem from a person aged 25 to 75 in good health.

The J gene is TRBJ2-1, the V gene TRBV5-1; a possible D gene is TRBD2 (6 bases). V lost 3 bases and J lost 5, with 15 bases in between. Germline assignment: CDR1 SGHRS and CDR2 YFSETQ. The CDR3 contains 15 residues. In DNA, the CDR3 is TGCGCCAGCAGCTCCGGGAGCCCGGACCACAATGAGCAGTTCTTC. Amino acid sequence: CASSSGSPDHNEQFF.

This chain links TRBV5-1 with TRBJ2-5; tentatively, D is TRBD1 (5 bases). V was trimmed by 0 bases and J by 7 bases, leaving 10 bases between them. This CDR3 has 13 amino acids. Germline lookup yields CDR1 SGHRS and CDR2 YFSETQ. In DNA form, the CDR3 reads TGCGCCAGCAGCTTGGATCCAAGGGGGACCCAGTACTTC. Translated, it gives CASSLDPRGTQYF. Complete variable domain (other parts from reference TRBV5-1 and TRBJ2-5): KAGVTQTPRYLIKTRGQQVTLSCSPISGHRSVSWYQQTPGQGLQFLFEYFSETQRNKGNFPGRFSGRQFSNSRSEMNVSTLELGDSALYLCASSLDPRGTQYFGPGTRLLVL.

The chain carries TRBV7-9 and TRBJ2-1; 11 positions agree with TRBD2. The germline gives CDR1 SEHNR, CDR2 FQNEAQ (reference sequence). This CDR3 is built from 18 residues. Trimming at V came to 0 bases and at J to 8 bases, leaving 12 bases not matched to a gene. The CDR3 region has the DNA TGTGCCAGCAGCTTAGCCAAACTACTAGCGGGAGAGCTCTATGAGCAGTTCTTC. Translation gives CASSLAKLLAGELYEQFF.

This chain uses TRBV4-2 with TRBJ2-7, with D unresolved. V lost 4 bases and J 7 bases, leaving 8 bases between the germline ends. The length of the CDR3 is 11 residues. In germline, CDR1 is LGHNA, CDR2 YNFKEQ. In nucleotides, the CDR3 is TGTGCCAGCAGCCCAGGTCTGGAGCAGTACTTC. Translating it yields CASSPGLEQYF.

This rearrangement joins TRBV5-5 to TRBJ1-5; 7 bases match TRBD1. The germline V gene encodes CDR1 SGHKS and CDR2 YYEKEE (reference sequence). The trim removed 4 bases at V and 3 bases at J, leaving 16 bases unmatched. CDR3 length equals 18 residues. The CDR3 DNA reads as TGTGCCAGCAGCCCCAACCCCGGGACAGAAGTTCCCAATCAGCCCCAGCATTTT. This sequence encodes CASSPNPGTEVPNQPQHF.

The V call is TRBV4-3, the J call TRBJ2-1, with TRBD1 identical over 8 bases. The length of the CDR3 is 15 residues. Germline V gene lookup returns CDR1 LGHNA and CDR2 YSLEER. The V segment lost 0 bases and the J segment 8 bases; nucleotides outside the gene matches: 6. The CDR3 DNA reads as TGCGCCAGCAGCCAAGACAGGGGGCCAGACCATGAGCAGTTCTTC. Residues: CASSQDRGPDHEQFF.

The gene calls are TRBV5-1 and TRBJ2-5, with 8 bases that match TRBD1. Germline V lookup: CDR1 SGHRS, CDR2 YFSETQ. The CDR3 runs 14 residues. Unmatched junction bases numbered 5, after V lost 2 bases and J lost 5 bases. The CDR3 DNA reads TGCGCCAGCAGCTTCATGGGACAGGAGGAGACCCAGTACTTC. Its translation: CASSFMGQEETQYF.

The rearrangement uses TRBV19 and TRBJ2-1; tentatively, D is TRBD1 (6 bases). Trimming cost V 6 bases and J 7 bases, with 22 bases left between them. The germline gives CDR1 LNHDA, CDR2 SQIVND (reference sequence). The CDR3 length is 16 residues. The CDR3 region has the DNA TGTGCCAGTAGCCCTGACAGGCGACCTGATTTAAATGAGCAGTTCTTC. Its translation: CASSPDRRPDLNEQFF.

The rearrangement uses TRBV7-3 and TRBJ2-1, with D maybe TRBD2 (6 bases). CDR1 SGHTA and CDR2 FQGTGA come from the germline V gene. V lost 5 bases and J 8 bases, leaving 16 bases between the germline ends. CDR3 length equals 14 residues. The CDR3 DNA is TGTGCCAGCAGCCAGGACCGGGGCGGGGATGAGCAGTTCTTC. Translating gives CASSQDRGGDEQFF.

This chain links TRBV19 with TRBJ2-1, with 12 bases fitting TRBD2. The CDR3 covers 16 residues. V lost 3 bases to trimming and J lost 2 bases; unmatched junction nucleotides: 2. Germline V gives CDR1 LNHDA, CDR2 SQIVND (reference sequence). The CDR3 DNA is TGTGCCAGTAGTATTTCTAGCGGGAGGGCCTACAATGAGCAGTTCTTC. Translating gives CASSISSGRAYNEQFF.